This T cell receptor beta chain comes out of a study of blood T cell repertoires in COVID-19. Study background: The samples span acute and convalescent COVID-19 from the United States, Italy and Spain. Sources were T cells, B-cell-depleted T cells, or PBMCs; the material itself was cDNA or gDNA.

The V end lost 2 bases, the J end lost 0 bases, and 14 bases lay between the germline ends. Germline CDR1 and CDR2: KGHSH and LQKENI. There are 17 residues in the CDR3. This clone was observed once. In the original analysis: Reference gene primer amplification in the assay estimated nucleated cell counts. Generated by immunoSEQ multiplex PCR, the TCRdb table keeps only in-frame clones and is missing some. D and trimming come from the DNA, and the V and J calls and clone size come from that table. This table has 260,000 or so clones, roughly 86% appearing once. The chain is built from TRBV18 and TRBJ1-3; D is uncertain. The sequencing input was peripheral blood. This clonotype originated in a human donor in a cohort sampled during active COVID-19. CDR3 nucleotides: TGTGCCAGCTCACCATTGAGCCTTTCGAGCTCTGGAAACACCATATATTTT. Translation: CASSPLSLSSSGNTIYF.